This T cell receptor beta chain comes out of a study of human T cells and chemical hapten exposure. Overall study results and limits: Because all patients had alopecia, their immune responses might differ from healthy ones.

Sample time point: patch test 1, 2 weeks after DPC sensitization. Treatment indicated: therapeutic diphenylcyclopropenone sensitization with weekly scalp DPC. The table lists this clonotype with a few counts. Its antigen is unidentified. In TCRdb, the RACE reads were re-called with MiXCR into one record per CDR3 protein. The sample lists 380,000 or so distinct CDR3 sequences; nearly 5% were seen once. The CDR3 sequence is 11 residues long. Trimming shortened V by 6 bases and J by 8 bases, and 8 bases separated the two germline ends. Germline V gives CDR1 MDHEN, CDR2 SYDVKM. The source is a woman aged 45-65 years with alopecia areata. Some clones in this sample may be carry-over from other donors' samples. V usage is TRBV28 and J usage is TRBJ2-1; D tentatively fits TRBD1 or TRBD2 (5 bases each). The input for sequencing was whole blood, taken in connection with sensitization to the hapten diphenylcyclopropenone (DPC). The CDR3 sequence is CASRMGDEQFF. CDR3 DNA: TGTGCCAGCAGAATGGGGGATGAGCAGTTCTTC. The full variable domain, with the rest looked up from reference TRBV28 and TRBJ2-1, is DVKVTQSSRYLVKRTGEKVFLECVQDMDHENMFWYRQDPGLGLRLIYFSYDVKMKEKGDIPEGYSVSREKKERFSLILESASTNQTSMYLCASRMGDEQFFGPGTRLTVL.